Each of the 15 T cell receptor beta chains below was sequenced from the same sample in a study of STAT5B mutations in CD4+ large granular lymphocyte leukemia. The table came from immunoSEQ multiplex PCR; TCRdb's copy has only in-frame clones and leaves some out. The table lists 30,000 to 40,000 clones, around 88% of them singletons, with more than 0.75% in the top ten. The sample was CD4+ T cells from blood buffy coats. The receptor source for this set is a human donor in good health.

The CDR3 DNA sequence: TGTGCCAGCAAGGCCAGTGGAAACACCATATATTTT. Its translation is CASKASGNTIYF. The rearrangement links TRBV28 to TRBJ1-3; D uncertain. CDR1 is MDHEN, CDR2 SYDVKM, per germline. The ends were cut back, 7 bases at V and 3 bases at J, with 7 bases in the middle. This CDR3 is built from 12 residues.

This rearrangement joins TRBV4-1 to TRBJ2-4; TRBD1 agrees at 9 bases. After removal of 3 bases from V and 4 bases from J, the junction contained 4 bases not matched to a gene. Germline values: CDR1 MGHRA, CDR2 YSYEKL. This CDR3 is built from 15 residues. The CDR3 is CASSHPGTGKNIQYF. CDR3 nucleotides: TGCGCCAGCAGCCACCCCGGGACAGGGAAAAACATTCAGTACTTC.

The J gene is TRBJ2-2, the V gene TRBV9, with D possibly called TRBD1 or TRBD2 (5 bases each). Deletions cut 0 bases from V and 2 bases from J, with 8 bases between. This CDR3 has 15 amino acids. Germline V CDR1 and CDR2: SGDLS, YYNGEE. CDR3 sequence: CASSVGGANTGELFF. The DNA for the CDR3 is TGTGCCAGCAGCGTAGGAGGGGCTAACACCGGGGAGCTGTTTTTT. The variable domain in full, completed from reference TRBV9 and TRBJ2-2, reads DSGVTQTPKHLITATGQRVTLRCSPRSGDLSVYWYQQSLDQGLQFLIQYYNGEERAKGNILERFSAQQFPDLHSELNLSSLELGDSALYFCASSVGGANTGELFFGEGSRLTVL.

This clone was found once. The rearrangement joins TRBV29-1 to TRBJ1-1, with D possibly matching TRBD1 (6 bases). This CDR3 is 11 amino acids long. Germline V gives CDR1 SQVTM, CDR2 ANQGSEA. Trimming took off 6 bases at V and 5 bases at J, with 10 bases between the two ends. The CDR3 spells CSVGRGTEAFF. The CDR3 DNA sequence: TGCAGCGTCGGTAGGGGGACTGAAGCTTTCTTT.

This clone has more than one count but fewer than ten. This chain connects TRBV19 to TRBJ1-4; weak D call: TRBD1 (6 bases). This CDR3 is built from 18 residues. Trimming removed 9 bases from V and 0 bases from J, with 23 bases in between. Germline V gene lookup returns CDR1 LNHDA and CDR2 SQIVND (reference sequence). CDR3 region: CASRTSGSGAATNEKLFF. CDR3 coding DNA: TGTGCCAGCCGAACCTCGGGGTCGGGGGCAGCAACTAATGAAAAACTGTTTTTT.

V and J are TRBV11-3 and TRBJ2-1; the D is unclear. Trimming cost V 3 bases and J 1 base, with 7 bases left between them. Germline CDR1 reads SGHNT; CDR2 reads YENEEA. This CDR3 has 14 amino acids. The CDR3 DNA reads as TGTGCCAGCAGCTTTCTCCGGTCCTACAATGAGCAGTTCTTC. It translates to CASSFLRSYNEQFF.

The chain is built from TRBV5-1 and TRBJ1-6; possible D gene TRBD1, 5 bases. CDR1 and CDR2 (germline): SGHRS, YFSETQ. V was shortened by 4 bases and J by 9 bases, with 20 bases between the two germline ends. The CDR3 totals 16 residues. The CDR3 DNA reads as TGCGCCAGCAGCCTGAACCTTATGGGGGTCCGTTCACCCCTCCACTTT. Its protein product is CASSLNLMGVRSPLHF.

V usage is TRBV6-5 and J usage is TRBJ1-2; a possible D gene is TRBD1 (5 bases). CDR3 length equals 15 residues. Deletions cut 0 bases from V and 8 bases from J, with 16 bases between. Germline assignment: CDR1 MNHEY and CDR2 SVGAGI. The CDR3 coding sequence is TGTGCCAGCAGTTACTCATGGGAGGGGTCTGGGGGCTACACCTTC. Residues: CASSYSWEGSGGYTF.

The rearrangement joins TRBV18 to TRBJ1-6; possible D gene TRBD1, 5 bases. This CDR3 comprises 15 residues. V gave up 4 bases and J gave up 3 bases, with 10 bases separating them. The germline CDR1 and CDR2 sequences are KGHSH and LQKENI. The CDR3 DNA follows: TGTGCCAGCTCACAAGGGGCCGACTATAATTCACCCCTCCACTTT. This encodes CASSQGADYNSPLHF. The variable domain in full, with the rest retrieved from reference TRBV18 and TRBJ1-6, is NAGVMQNPRHLVRRRGQEARLRCSPMKGHSHVYWYRQLPEEGLKFMVYLQKENIIDESGMPKERFSAEFPKEGPSILRIQQVVRGDSAAYFCASSQGADYNSPLHFGNGTRLTVT.

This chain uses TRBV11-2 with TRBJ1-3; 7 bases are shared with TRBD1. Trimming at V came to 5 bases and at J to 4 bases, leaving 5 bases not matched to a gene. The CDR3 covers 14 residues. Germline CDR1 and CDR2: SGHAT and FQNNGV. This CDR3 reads CASSTGTEGNTIYF. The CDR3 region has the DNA TGTGCCAGCAGCACCGGGACAGAAGGAAACACCATATATTTT.

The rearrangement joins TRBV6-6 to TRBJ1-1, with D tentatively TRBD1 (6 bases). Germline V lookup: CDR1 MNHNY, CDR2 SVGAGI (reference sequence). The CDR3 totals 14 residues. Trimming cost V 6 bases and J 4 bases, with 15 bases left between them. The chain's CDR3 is CASSQQGGGTEAFF. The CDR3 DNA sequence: TGTGCCAGCAGCCAGCAGGGAGGGGGCACTGAAGCTTTCTTT.

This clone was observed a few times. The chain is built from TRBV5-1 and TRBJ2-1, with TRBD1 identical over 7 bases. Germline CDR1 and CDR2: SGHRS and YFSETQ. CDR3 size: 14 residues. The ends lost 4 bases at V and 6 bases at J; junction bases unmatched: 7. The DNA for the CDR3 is TGCGCCAGCAGCGCCTACAGGGGTTTCAATGAGCAGTTCTTC. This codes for CASSAYRGFNEQFF.

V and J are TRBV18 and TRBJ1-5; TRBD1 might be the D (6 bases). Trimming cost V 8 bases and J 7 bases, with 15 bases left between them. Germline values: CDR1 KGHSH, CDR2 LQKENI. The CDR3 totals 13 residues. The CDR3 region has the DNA TGTGCCAGCACCCCTGGGGGGCTCCAGCCCCAGCATTTT. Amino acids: CASTPGGLQPQHF.

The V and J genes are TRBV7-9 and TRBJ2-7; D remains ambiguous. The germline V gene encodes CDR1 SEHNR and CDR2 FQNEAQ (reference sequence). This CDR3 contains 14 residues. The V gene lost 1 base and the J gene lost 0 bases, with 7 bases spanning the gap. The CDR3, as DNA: TGTGCCAGCAGCTTAGGGGTCACCTCCTACGAGCAGTACTTC. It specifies CASSLGVTSYEQYF.

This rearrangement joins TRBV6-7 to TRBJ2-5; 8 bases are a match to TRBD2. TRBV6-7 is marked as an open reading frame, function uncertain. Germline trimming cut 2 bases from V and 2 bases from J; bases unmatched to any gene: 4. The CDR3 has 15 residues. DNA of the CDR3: TGTGCCAGCAGTTACCACCCGGGGGGGCAAGAGACCCAGTACTTC. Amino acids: CASSYHPGGQETQYF.